This TCR beta chain originates from a study of identical twins. TCRdb recomputed calls from the 5' RACE reads with MiXCR, one row per CDR3 protein. The top ten hold under 3.5% of the sample, which has around 570,000 distinct CDR3 sequences, 9.5% to 10% seen once. This clonotype turned up a few times. The germline CDR1 and CDR2 sequences are SGHRS and YFSETQ. The V and J ends lost 4 bases and 1 base respectively, with 17 bases between them. The CDR3 consists of 17 residues. The same data also contributed to another study, on yellow fever vaccine responses in identical twins.

The source of this sequence is a woman between 18 and 30 years old in good health. Sample: PBMCs. The chain uses TRBV5-1 and TRBJ2-2, with D unresolved. CDR3 DNA sequence: TGCGCCAGCAGCACCGGTTTGTGGGCGGAGAACACCGGGGAGCTGTTTTTT. This codes for CASSTGLWAENTGELFF. The variable domain in full, with the rest retrieved from reference TRBV5-1 and TRBJ2-2, is KAGVTQTPRYLIKTRGQQVTLSCSPISGHRSVSWYQQTPGQGLQFLFEYFSETQRNKGNFPGRFSGRQFSNSRSEMNVSTLELGDSALYLCASSTGLWAENTGELFFGEGSRLTVL.